The clone carrying this T cell receptor (beta chain) appeared once. This specimen belongs to a study of CD8 T cells in Susac syndrome. At the level of the study: Sequencing included Susac syndrome patients, over 5 of them with active disease and about eight in remission. When blood was collected, patients with Susac syndrome were therapy-naive, were taking corticosteroids, or were receiving intravenous immunoglobulin alone.

RNA in amounts of about 0.45 to 1 ug was reverse transcribed with random hexamers. Amplification of TCR beta CDR3 by immunoSEQ multiplex PCR spanned 54 Vbeta and 13 Jbeta. TCRdb passed the immunoSEQ multiplex PCR reads through MiXCR, listing each CDR3 protein once. The sample lists 120,000 or so distinct CDR3 sequences; roughly 94% were seen once. Sequencing of TCR beta, carried out with a high-throughput approach, was applied to CD8+ and CD4+ T cells from the blood. The CDR3 runs to 16 residues. Trimming removed 4 bases at V and 3 bases at J, with 17 bases between. Germline V gives CDR1 SGHRS, CDR2 YFSETQ.

The origin of this receptor is a human donor with Susac syndrome. This chain links TRBV5-1 with TRBJ1-5; D is perhaps TRBD1 (6 bases). The sample taken for sequencing was CD8+ T cells from PBMCs. This CDR3 reads CASSPFGGADNQPQHF. For the CDR3, the DNA is TGCGCCAGCAGCCCTTTCGGGGGGGCGGACAATCAGCCCCAGCATTTT.